This TCR beta chain was identified during a study of blood T cells in healthy people across ages. Notes on the study in general: Older individuals had lower TCR beta diversity per million T cells (the decline was roughly linear).

Each sample provided at least 5 micrograms of extracted total RNA. This clonotype was counted a few times. Its antigen is unidentified. PCR was performed a second time for about 7 to 11 cycles using a sample-barcoded 5' primer and a J-beta primer mix. The authors tagged each cDNA molecule using a template-switch adaptor with 12 random nucleotides. TCRdb ran MiXCR on the 5' RACE reads and lists one entry per CDR3 protein. Altogether around 620,000 distinct CDR3 sequences are present, 25% to 30% being singletons, with the ten largest covering about 18%. This TCR was recovered from a woman between 65 and 79 years old in good health. Sequencing was done on a sample of blood.

The CDR3 reads CASSYGTGIQPQHF. The CDR3 coding sequence is TGTGCCAGCAGCTATGGGACGGGAATTCAGCCCCAGCATTTT. The rearrangement uses TRBV12-3 or TRBV12-4 and TRBJ1-5, with D maybe TRBD1 (5 bases). V lost 6 bases to trimming and J lost 6 bases, with 15 bases between them. CDR3 length equals 14 residues.